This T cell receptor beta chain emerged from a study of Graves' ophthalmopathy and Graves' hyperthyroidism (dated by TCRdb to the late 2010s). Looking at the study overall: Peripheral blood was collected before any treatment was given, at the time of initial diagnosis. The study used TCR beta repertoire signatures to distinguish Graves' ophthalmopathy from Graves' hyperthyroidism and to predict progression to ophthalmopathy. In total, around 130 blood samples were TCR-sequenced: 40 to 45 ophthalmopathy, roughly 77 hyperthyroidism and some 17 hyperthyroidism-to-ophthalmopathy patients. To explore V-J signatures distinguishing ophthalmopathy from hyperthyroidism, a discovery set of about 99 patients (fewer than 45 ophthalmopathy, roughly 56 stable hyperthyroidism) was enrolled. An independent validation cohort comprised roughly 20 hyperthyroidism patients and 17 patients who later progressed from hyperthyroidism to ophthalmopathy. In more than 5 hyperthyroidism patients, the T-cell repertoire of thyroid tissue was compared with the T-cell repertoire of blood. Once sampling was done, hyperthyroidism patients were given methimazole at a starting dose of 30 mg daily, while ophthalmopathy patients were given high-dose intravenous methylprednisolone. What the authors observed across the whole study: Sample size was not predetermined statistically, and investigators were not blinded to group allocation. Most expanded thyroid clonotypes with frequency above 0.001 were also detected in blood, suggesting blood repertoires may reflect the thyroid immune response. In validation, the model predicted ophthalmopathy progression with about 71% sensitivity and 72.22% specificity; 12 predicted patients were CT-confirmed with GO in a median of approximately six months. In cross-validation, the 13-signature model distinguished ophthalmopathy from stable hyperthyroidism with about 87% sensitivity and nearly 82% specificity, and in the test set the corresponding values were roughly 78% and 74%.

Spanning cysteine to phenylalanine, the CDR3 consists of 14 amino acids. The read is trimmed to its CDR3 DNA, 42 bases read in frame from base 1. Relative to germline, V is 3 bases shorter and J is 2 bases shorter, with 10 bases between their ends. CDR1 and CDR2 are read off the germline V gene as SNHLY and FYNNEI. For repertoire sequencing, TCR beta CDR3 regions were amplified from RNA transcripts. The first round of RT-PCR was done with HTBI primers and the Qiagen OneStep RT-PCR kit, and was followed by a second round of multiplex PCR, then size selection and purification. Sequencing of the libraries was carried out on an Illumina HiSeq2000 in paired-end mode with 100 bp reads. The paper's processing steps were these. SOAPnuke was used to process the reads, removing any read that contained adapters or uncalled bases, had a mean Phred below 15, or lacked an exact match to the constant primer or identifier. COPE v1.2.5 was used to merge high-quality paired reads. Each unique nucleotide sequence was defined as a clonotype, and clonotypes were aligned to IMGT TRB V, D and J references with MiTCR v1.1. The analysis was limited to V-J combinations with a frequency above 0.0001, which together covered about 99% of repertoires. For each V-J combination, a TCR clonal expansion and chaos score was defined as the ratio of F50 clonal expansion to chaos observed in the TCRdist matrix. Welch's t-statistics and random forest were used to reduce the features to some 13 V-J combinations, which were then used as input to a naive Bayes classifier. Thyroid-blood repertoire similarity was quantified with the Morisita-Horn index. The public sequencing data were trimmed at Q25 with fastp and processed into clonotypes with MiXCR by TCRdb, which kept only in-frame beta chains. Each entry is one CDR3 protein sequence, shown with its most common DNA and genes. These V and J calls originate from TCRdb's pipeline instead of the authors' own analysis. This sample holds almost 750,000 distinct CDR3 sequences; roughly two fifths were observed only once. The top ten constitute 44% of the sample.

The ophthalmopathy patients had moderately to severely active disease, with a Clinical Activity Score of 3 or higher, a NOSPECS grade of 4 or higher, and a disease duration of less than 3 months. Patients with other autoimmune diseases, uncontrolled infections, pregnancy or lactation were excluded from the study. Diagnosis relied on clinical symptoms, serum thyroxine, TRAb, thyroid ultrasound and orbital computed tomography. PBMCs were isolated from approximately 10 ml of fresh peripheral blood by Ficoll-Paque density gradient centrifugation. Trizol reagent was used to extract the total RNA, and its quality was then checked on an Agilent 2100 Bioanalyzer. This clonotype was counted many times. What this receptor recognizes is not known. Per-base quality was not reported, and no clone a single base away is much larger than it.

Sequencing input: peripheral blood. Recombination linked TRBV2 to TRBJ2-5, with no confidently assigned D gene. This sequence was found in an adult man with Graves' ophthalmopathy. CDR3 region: CASSEPPIQETQYF. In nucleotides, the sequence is TGTGCCAGCAGTGAGCCTCCAATACAAGAGACCCAGTACTTC. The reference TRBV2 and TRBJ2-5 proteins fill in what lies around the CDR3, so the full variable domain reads EPEVTQTPSHQVTQMGQEVILRCVPISNHLYFYWYRQILGQKVEFLVSFYNNEISEKSEIFDDQFSVERPDGSNFTLKIRSTKLEDSAMYFCASSEPPIQETQYFGPGTRLLVL.